The entry that follows covers one T cell receptor (beta chain) sequence. What it binds is unknown. The time point was: week 47, end of study. Vaccine doses each comprised 300 ug of mutant IDH1 20-mer peptide, with topical imiquimod. Sequencing used immunoSEQ multiplex PCR; TCRdb keeps in-frame clones, though not all of them. The repertoire holds under 60,000 clones, with approximately 80% as singletons. This sample is part of a study of a mutant IDH1 vaccine in newly diagnosed glioma. This CDR3 has 16 residues. Germline V gene sequence: CDR1 SGHVS, CDR2 FNYEAQ. Trimming removed 1 base at V and 6 bases at J, with 18 bases between.

This sequence was found in a woman aged 40 to 50 with glioma. Some clones in this sample may be carry-over from other donors' samples. The sample here was PBMCs, taken from a glioma patient whose treatment included an IDH1 peptide vaccine. The gene calls are TRBV7-6 and TRBJ1-2, with D hard to call. The CDR3 nucleotides are TGTGCCAGCAGCTTAGGGGGTGGGATGCAAGAGGATGGCTACACCTTC. Translating gives CASSLGGGMQEDGYTF.